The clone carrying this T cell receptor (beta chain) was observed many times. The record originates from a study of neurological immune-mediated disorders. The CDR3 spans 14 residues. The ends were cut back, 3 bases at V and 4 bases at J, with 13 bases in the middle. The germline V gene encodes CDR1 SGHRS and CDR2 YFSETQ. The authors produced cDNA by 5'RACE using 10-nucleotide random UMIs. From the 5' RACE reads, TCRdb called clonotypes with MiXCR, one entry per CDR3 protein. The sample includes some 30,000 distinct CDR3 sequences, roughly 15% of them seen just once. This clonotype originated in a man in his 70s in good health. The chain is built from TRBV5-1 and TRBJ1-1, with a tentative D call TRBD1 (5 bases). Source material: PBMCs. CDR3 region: CASSSGTSGTEAFF. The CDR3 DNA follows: TGCGCCAGCAGCTCCGGGACCTCGGGCACTGAAGCTTTCTTT.